The 25 T cell receptor beta chains below were found in one sample sequenced in a study of shared clonotypes between healthy human individuals. The assay was immunoSEQ multiplex PCR, and TCRdb's table has in-frame clones only and misses some. The data show about 110,000 clones, 65% to 75% seen once. Sequenced: memory CD8+ T cells sorted from blood. Subset reported: CD45RO+ cells pooled with CCR7-negative TemRA cells. Source of these receptors: a woman between 25 and 40 years old in good health.

The V gene is TRBV6-5, the J gene TRBJ2-2, with D perhaps matching TRBD1 (6 bases). Germline CDR1 and CDR2: MNHEY and SVGAGI. The CDR3 covers 12 residues. V gave up 10 bases and J gave up 6 bases, with 12 bases separating them. The CDR3 reads CATTQGSGELFF. Here the CDR3 DNA reads TGTGCCACTACACAGGGTTCCGGGGAGCTGTTTTTT.

This chain connects TRBV10-3 to TRBJ2-1; 8 bases line up with TRBD2. Per germline, CDR1 ENHRY and CDR2 SYGVKD. The junction had 9 bases not matched to a gene; V was cut back by 6 bases and J by 8 bases. CDR3 length: 14 residues. CDR3 region: CAISKREHGDEQFF. In nucleotides, the CDR3 is TGTGCCATCAGCAAGCGGGAGCACGGGGATGAGCAGTTCTTC.

This clone came up many times. V is TRBV30 and J is TRBJ1-5; 12 positions match TRBD1. Looked up from germline, CDR1 is GTSNPN and CDR2 is SVGIG (reference sequence). This CDR3 comprises 19 residues. V shed 6 bases and J 5 bases; nucleotides not matched to a gene: 20. The CDR3: CACLKGQGAERRWDQPQHF. Here the CDR3 DNA reads TGTGCCTGTTTGAAGGGACAGGGGGCTGAAAGAAGGTGGGATCAGCCCCAGCATTTT.

The chain combines TRBV7-2 with TRBJ2-3; a weak D match, TRBD2 (6 bases). CDR3 length: 15 amino acids. Germline lookup yields CDR1 SGHTA and CDR2 FQGNSA. Trimming left V 5 bases short and J 0 bases short, with 12 bases between. The chain's CDR3 is CASSLDYTSTDTQYF. DNA for the CDR3: TGTGCCAGCAGCCTGGACTACACAAGCACAGATACGCAGTATTTT.

V and J are TRBV16 and TRBJ2-1; no clear D gene. Germline assignment: CDR1 KGHSY and CDR2 FQNENV. The V end was cut by 0 bases, the J end by 7 bases, with 4 bases between. This CDR3 region has 12 residues. The CDR3 protein is CASSQSVNEQFF. The CDR3 DNA sequence: TGTGCCAGCAGCCAATCGGTTAATGAGCAGTTCTTC.

This chain uses TRBV15 with TRBJ1-1, with 7 positions matching TRBD1. Per the germline V gene, CDR1 is LNHNV and CDR2 is YYDKDF (reference sequence). Trimming took 2 bases from V and 5 from J; bases not matched to a gene: 14. The CDR3 contains 17 residues. CDR3 nucleotides: TGTGCCACCAGCAGACCCACCGTCCACAGGGGAGGGACTGAAGCTTTCTTT. Its translation is CATSRPTVHRGGTEAFF.

The genes are TRBV10-1 and TRBJ2-3; D may correspond to TRBD1 or TRBD2 (5 bases each). Germline CDR1 reads WNHNN; CDR2 reads SYGVQD (reference sequence). V was clipped by 0 bases and J by 2 bases, with 9 bases between them. This CDR3 has 15 residues. The DNA for the CDR3 is TGCGCCAGCAGTGAGTCGGGGGTCGCCACAGATACGCAGTATTTT. Translating gives CASSESGVATDTQYF.

The chain uses TRBV27 and TRBJ2-2; 8 positions match TRBD2. J was trimmed by 1 base and V by 4 bases; bases with no gene match: 11. The CDR3 contains 18 residues. From germline, CDR1 is MNHEY and CDR2 SMNVEV (reference sequence). In DNA form, the CDR3 reads TGTGCCAGCAGTTCCCATCCCATAGCGGGATGGAACACCGGGGAGCTGTTTTTT. Translated: CASSSHPIAGWNTGELFF.

This clone was recorded at least ten times. The rearrangement uses TRBV6-4 and TRBJ2-3, with TRBD2 identical over 7 bases. V was pared by 3 bases and J by 3 bases, with 6 bases of the junction left unmatched. The CDR3 is 15 residues long. The V gene's germline CDR1 is MRHNA and CDR2 SNTAGT. CDR3 DNA sequence: TGTGCCAGCAGTGAAGGCGGGAGAGAAACAGATACGCAGTATTTT. Protein: CASSEGGRETDTQYF.

This clone was detected a few times. This chain joins TRBV5-6 and TRBJ2-5; the D gene could be TRBD1 or TRBD2 (5 bases each). This CDR3 is 14 amino acids long. The V end was cut by 2 bases, the J end by 5 bases, with 13 bases between. In germline, CDR1 is SGHDT, CDR2 YYEEEE. The CDR3 loop is CASSFNGDRETQYF. The CDR3 DNA is TGTGCCAGCAGCTTCAATGGGGACCGGGAGACCCAGTACTTC.

This clone has ten or more counts. The chain combines TRBV7-9 with TRBJ2-3, with D possibly matching TRBD1 (5 bases). V gave up 11 bases and J gave up 3 bases, with 21 bases separating them. This CDR3 spans 15 amino acids. CDR1 is SEHNR and CDR2 is FQNEAQ in the germline V gene (reference sequence). The CDR3 nucleotides are TGTGCCTCCTTAATAGGCCAGGGTGAGACAGATACGCAGTATTTT. This sequence encodes CASLIGQGETDTQYF.

This clone was detected a few times. The chain is built from TRBV7-9 and TRBJ2-3; 8 bases match TRBD1. CDR1 SEHNR and CDR2 FQNEAQ come from the germline V gene (reference sequence). V shed 1 base and J 1 base; nucleotides not matched to a gene: 7. The CDR3 sequence is 17 residues long. CDR3 bases: TGTGCCAGCAGCTTAGTCCAGGGGGCCTTTGGCACAGATACGCAGTATTTT. Translated, it gives CASSLVQGAFGTDTQYF.

This chain links TRBV19 with TRBJ2-7; D possibly uses TRBD1 or TRBD2 (6 bases each). Germline V CDR1 and CDR2: LNHDA, SQIVND (reference sequence). Between the trimmed V and J ends, which lost 6 bases and 6 bases, there was a span of 12 bases. CDR3 length equals 12 residues. CDR3 sequence reads: CASSEGGSEQYF. For the CDR3, the DNA is TGTGCCAGTAGCGAGGGGGGTTCCGAGCAGTACTTC.

V and J are TRBV4-2 and TRBJ2-6; 8 positions match TRBD1. This CDR3 spans 21 amino acids. Germline V gene data show CDR1 as LGHNA and CDR2 as YNFKEQ. Trimming cost V 0 bases and J 2 bases; bases outside gene matches: 15. CDR3 nucleotides: TGTGCCAGCAGCCAAGAAGGCAGGGGGCGACACAGGGGAGCTGGGGCCAACGTCCTGACTTTC. Protein: CASSQEGRGRHRGAGANVLTF.

Regarding this clone: A junction end diverges from the germline sequence, so it may reflect a read error. The sample has other DNA sequences that encode this CDR3 too. The rearrangement uses TRBV4-1 and TRBJ2-7, with D unclear. Looked up from germline, CDR1 is MGHRA and CDR2 is YSYEKL. This CDR3 has 14 amino acids. In DNA form, the CDR3 reads TGTGCCAGCAGCCAGGTTGACGAGTCCTACGAGCAGTACTTC. Translated, it gives CASSQVDESYEQYF.

The chain combines TRBV4-1 with TRBJ2-7, with D maybe TRBD2 (7 bases). The CDR3 is 13 amino acids. Trimming pared 4 bases from V and 7 bases from J, leaving 14 bases between. Germline CDR1 MGHRA, CDR2 YSYEKL. The CDR3 loop reads CASSRGGEGEQYF. The CDR3, as DNA: TGCGCCAGCAGCCGAGGGGGGGAGGGAGAGCAGTACTTC.

This clone appeared a few times. The V call is TRBV7-2, the J call TRBJ1-5; no clear D gene. CDR1 SGHTA and CDR2 FQGNSA come from the germline V gene. The CDR3 has 12 amino acids. Trimming took off 2 bases at V and 6 bases at J, with 5 bases between the two ends. CDR3 sequence: CASSLRGQPQHF. The CDR3 nucleotides are TGTGCCAGCAGCTTAAGAGGTCAGCCCCAGCATTTT. Full variable domain (rest looked up from reference TRBV7-2 and TRBJ1-5): GAGVSQSPSNKVTEKGKDVELRCDPISGHTALYWYRQSLGQGLEFLIYFQGNSAPDKSGLPSDRFSAERTGGSVSTLTIQRTQQEDSAVYLCASSLRGQPQHFGDGTRLSIL.

This chain uses TRBV9 with TRBJ2-5; unclear D gene. Germline V gene data show CDR1 as SGDLS and CDR2 as YYNGEE. This CDR3 comprises 15 residues. Trimming removed 0 bases from V and 4 bases from J, with 13 bases in between. The CDR3 here is CASSVGFHLGETQYF. The CDR3 DNA sequence: TGTGCCAGCAGCGTAGGGTTCCACCTGGGAGAGACCCAGTACTTC.

The V gene is TRBV19, the J gene TRBJ2-4, with D possibly being TRBD1 (6 bases). In germline, CDR1 is LNHDA, CDR2 SQIVND (reference sequence). The CDR3 is 16 amino acids. Trimming removed 7 bases at V and 0 bases at J, with 16 bases between. CDR3 amino acids: CASTKDSGLAKNIQYF. The CDR3, as DNA: TGTGCCAGTACTAAGGACAGTGGTCTAGCCAAAAACATTCAGTACTTC.

The V call is TRBV15, the J call TRBJ2-1; D perhaps matches TRBD2 (6 bases). Germline lookup yields CDR1 LNHNV and CDR2 YYDKDF (reference sequence). This CDR3 comprises 16 residues. With 5 bases removed from V and 7 bases from J, the gap between germline ends came to 21 bases. The CDR3 here is CATSGNGVGGWNEQFF. The CDR3, as DNA: TGTGCCACCAGCGGAAATGGGGTGGGAGGATGGAATGAGCAGTTCTTC.

The chain uses TRBV9 and TRBJ2-4, with 7 bases fitting TRBD2. CDR3 length: 14 residues. The V segment lost 0 bases and the J segment 8 bases; nucleotides outside the gene matches: 5. The germline gives CDR1 SGDLS, CDR2 YYNGEE. The CDR3 nucleotides read TGTGCCAGCAGCGTAGCGGGCGGGAGTGACATTCAGTACTTC. Translated: CASSVAGGSDIQYF.

The V gene is TRBV27, the J gene TRBJ2-7; 8 bases agree with TRBD1. The V gene end was trimmed by 2 bases and the J gene end by 6 bases; junction bases not matched to a gene: 6. Germline V gene lookup returns CDR1 MNHEY and CDR2 SMNVEV (reference sequence). The CDR3 is 14 amino acids. The CDR3 DNA sequence: TGTGCCAGCAGTTTAGGGCAGGGGGCAGGCGAGCAGTACTTC. It encodes CASSLGQGAGEQYF.

The rearrangement links TRBV19 to TRBJ2-1, with D tentatively TRBD1 (6 bases). The CDR3 is 16 residues long. The germline gives CDR1 LNHDA, CDR2 SQIVND (reference sequence). Trimming left V 5 bases short and J 0 bases short, with 14 bases between. In DNA, the CDR3 is TGTGCCAGTAGTCCTTACGGGGACAACTCCTACAATGAGCAGTTCTTC. Protein product: CASSPYGDNSYNEQFF.

This clone was detected ten times or more. The rearrangement uses TRBV7-6 and TRBJ2-3, with a tentative D call TRBD1 (7 bases). Germline-derived CDR1 and CDR2 are SGHVS and FNYEAQ. The CDR3 loop spans 17 amino acids. Trimming pared 1 base from V and 0 bases from J, leaving 14 bases between. CDR3 bases: TGTGCCAGCAGCTTAGAATGGGCAGGGGGGAGCACAGATACGCAGTATTTT. Translation: CASSLEWAGGSTDTQYF.

This chain uses TRBV6-5 with TRBJ1-2; no clear D. CDR3 length equals 15 residues. Germline V gene sequence: CDR1 MNHEY, CDR2 SVGAGI. Trimming pared 4 bases from V and 5 bases from J, leaving 17 bases between. The CDR3 loop is CASSFGDATGYGYTF. DNA for the CDR3: TGTGCCAGCAGTTTCGGCGATGCAACGGGTTATGGCTACACCTTC.